This TCR beta chain was recovered during a study of molecular identifiers for immune sequencing clone quantification. Across the whole study: Four of five splits of RNA from 20,000 or 100,000 naive CD8 cells were sequenced in replicates. General study findings and limits: In CMV-specific effectors, clones above 20 copies held over 99% of molecules; naive, under 1%. Highly expanded clone sizes could be underestimated by identical TCR molecules that share a barcode.

Germline-derived CDR1 and CDR2 are SNHLY and FYNNEI. The V and J ends lost 2 bases and 0 bases respectively, with 13 bases between them. The CDR3 has 16 amino acids. This clonotype was seen a few times. Antigen unknown. Each CDR3 protein gets one entry after TCRdb re-called the PCR reads with MiXCR. The data contain around 460,000 distinct CDR3 sequences, around 23% of them seen just once; the ten biggest clones take up under 0.8%. The receptor's source is a human donor in good health. Some libraries in this study had Jurkat cell RNA spiked in. This chain joins TRBV2 and TRBJ2-5; possible D gene TRBD2, 6 bases. Sequencing was performed on naive CD8+ T cells from blood, with Jurkat cell RNA spiked in. Noted subset: FACS-sorted CD8+CD4-CCR7+CD45RA+ naive T cells. CDR3 nucleotides: TGTGCCAGCAGTGAATGGGGGGTCTCGGACCAAGAGACCCAGTACTTC. This sequence encodes CASSEWGVSDQETQYF.